The 22 T cell receptor beta chains reported below all come from one sample, sequenced in a study of shared clonotypes between healthy human individuals. Sequencing was performed with immunoSEQ multiplex PCR; in TCRdb, only in-frame clones are kept and a portion is missing. This sample has fewer than 1.4 million clones; approximately 80% occur once, and the top ten carry 0.6% to 0.7%. Sequenced input: memory CD4+ T cells from PBMCs. Subset in this sample: CD45RA-negative fraction. The receptors shown here come from a man between 18 and 35 years old in good health. Some clones in this sample may be carry-over from other donors' samples.

The rearrangement joins TRBV18 to TRBJ1-3; a weak D match, TRBD1 (5 bases). V was pared by 2 bases and J by 3 bases, with 14 bases between. This CDR3 contains 16 residues. Germline V gene lookup returns CDR1 KGHSH and CDR2 LQKENI. In nucleotides, the CDR3 is TGTGCCAGCTCACCAGGGGGTCGCCTTGGTGGAAACACCATATATTTT. This translates into CASSPGGRLGGNTIYF.

The chain recombines TRBV7-2 with TRBJ2-7, with a weak D call TRBD2 (6 bases). The V and J ends lost 5 bases and 3 bases respectively, with 23 bases between them. The germline CDR1 and CDR2 sequences are SGHTA and FQGNSA. The length of the CDR3 is 17 residues. CDR3 sequence: CASSRTSGRTTIYEQYF. CDR3 in DNA: TGTGCCAGCAGCCGCACTAGTGGACGGACTACCATCTACGAGCAGTACTTC. Combining the CDR3 with reference TRBV7-2 and TRBJ2-7 gives the whole variable domain GAGVSQSPSNKVTEKGKDVELRCDPISGHTALYWYRQSLGQGLEFLIYFQGNSAPDKSGLPSDRFSAERTGGSVSTLTIQRTQQEDSAVYLCASSRTSGRTTIYEQYFGPGTRLTVT.

This rearrangement joins TRBV30 to TRBJ2-5; weak D call: TRBD2 (6 bases). TRBJ2-7 matches the DNA end more closely, so the J call is doubtful. The germline CDR1 and CDR2 sequences are GTSNPN and SVGIG (reference sequence). This CDR3 contains 13 residues. CDR3: CAWSRGSSYEQYF. DNA of the CDR3: TGTGCCTGGAGTCGGGGGAGCTCCTACGAGCAGTACTTC.

The chain combines TRBV4-2 with TRBJ2-7; D uncertain. V was clipped by 5 bases and J by 0 bases, with 14 bases between them. CDR3 size: 15 residues. Germline V lookup: CDR1 LGHNA, CDR2 YNFKEQ. CDR3 nucleotides: TGTGCCAGCAGCTCCGGGCCCGATAGCTCCTACGAGCAGTACTTC. Residues: CASSSGPDSSYEQYF.

This clone came up a few times. With a much larger clone just one base away, this may be a read error. The chain combines TRBV7-9 with TRBJ1-1; no clear D gene. The germline V gene encodes CDR1 SEHNR and CDR2 FQNEAQ (reference sequence). The CDR3 spans 11 residues. The germline V and J ends were trimmed by 6 bases and 2 bases, with 4 bases remaining between them. CDR3: CASSINTEAFF. For the CDR3, the DNA is TGTGCCAGCAGTATAAACACTGAAGCTTTCTTT. Based on the CDR3 plus reference TRBV7-9 and TRBJ1-1, the full variable domain is DTGVSQNPRHKITKRGQNVTFRCDPISEHNRLYWYRQTLGQGPEFLTYFQNEAQLEKSRLLSDRFSAERPKGSFSTLEIQRTEQGDSAMYLCASSINTEAFFGQGTRLTVV.

The V call is TRBV9, the J call TRBJ2-3; possible D gene TRBD2, 5 bases. This CDR3 contains 12 residues. Trimming took off 7 bases at V and 6 bases at J, with 12 bases between the two ends. Germline CDR1 is SGDLS and CDR2 is YYNGEE. The CDR3 DNA reads TGTGCCAGCTCGTTGGGAGACGATACGCAGTATTTT. Its protein is CASSLGDDTQYF. Supplemented by reference TRBV9 and TRBJ2-3, the full variable domain reads DSGVTQTPKHLITATGQRVTLRCSPRSGDLSVYWYQQSLDQGLQFLIQYYNGEERAKGNILERFSAQQFPDLHSELNLSSLELGDSALYFCASSLGDDTQYFGPGTRLTVL.

This rearrangement joins TRBV30 to TRBJ1-2; D not resolved. Trimming pared 3 bases from V and 5 bases from J, leaving 16 bases between. Germline V gives CDR1 GTSNPN, CDR2 SVGIG (reference sequence). The CDR3 has 14 amino acids. This CDR3 reads CAWSPNRAAYGYTF. The CDR3 nucleotides read TGTGCCTGGAGCCCAAACCGGGCGGCGTATGGCTACACCTTC. Based on the CDR3 plus reference TRBV30 and TRBJ1-2, the full variable domain is SQTIHQWPATLVQPVGSPLSLECTVEGTSNPNLYWYRQAAGRGLQLLFYSVGIGQISSEVPQNLSASRPQDRQFILSSKKLLLSDSGFYLCAWSPNRAAYGYTFGSGTRLTVV.

The chain carries TRBV5-1 and TRBJ1-2; D gene uncertain. Germline-derived CDR1 and CDR2 are SGHRS and YFSETQ. The CDR3 has 14 amino acids. V shed 7 bases and J shed 8 bases, with 21 bases lying between them. CDR3 protein: CASGHGGPMKGYTF. The CDR3 DNA follows: TGCGCCAGCGGCCACGGTGGACCGATGAAGGGCTACACCTTC.

CDR3 nucleotide sequence: TGTGCCAGCAGCGTAGCTACACCGACTAGAGGGTCCTACAATGAGCAGTTCTTC. It specifies CASSVATPTRGSYNEQFF. The genes are TRBV9 and TRBJ2-1; weak D call: TRBD2 (6 bases). V lost 0 bases to trimming and J lost 1 base, with 17 bases between them. The length of the CDR3 is 18 residues. Germline V gives CDR1 SGDLS, CDR2 YYNGEE.

The chain links TRBV5-1 to TRBJ1-5; no definite D call. The CDR3 loop spans 13 amino acids. Germline CDR1 SGHRS, CDR2 YFSETQ. V lost 5 bases and J 0 bases, leaving 6 bases between the germline ends. CDR3 loop: CASRENSNQPQHF. In DNA form, the CDR3 reads TGCGCCAGCAGAGAAAATAGCAATCAGCCCCAGCATTTT.

The CDR3 DNA sequence: TGTGCCAGCAGCTCCCTGCGGGTCCCTTACAATGAGCAGTTCTTC. Amino acids: CASSSLRVPYNEQFF. The chain couples TRBV7-8 to TRBJ2-1; D is perhaps TRBD2 (5 bases). The germline CDR1 and CDR2 sequences are SGHVS and FQNEAQ. The V end was cut by 4 bases, the J end by 4 bases, with 14 bases between. This CDR3 comprises 15 residues.

V gene TRBV25-1 combines with J gene TRBJ2-3; D is undetermined. CDR1 is MGHDK and CDR2 is SYGVNS in the germline V gene. The V and J ends lost 2 bases and 2 bases respectively, with 11 bases between them. CDR3 length equals 15 residues. CDR3 bases: TGTGCCAGCAGTGAAGCGGCAGATATCACAGATACGCAGTATTTT. Protein product: CASSEAADITDTQYF.

V is TRBV7-8 and J is TRBJ1-1, with unresolved D. With 3 bases removed from V and 2 bases from J, the gap between germline ends came to 16 bases. The CDR3 loop spans 16 amino acids. CDR1 SGHVS and CDR2 FQNEAQ come from the germline V gene. The CDR3 bases are TGTGCCAGCAGCTTCGGTTCTTTGGGTCTTAACACTGAAGCTTTCTTT. Protein sequence: CASSFGSLGLNTEAFF. Looking up the rest from reference TRBV7-8 and TRBJ1-1 gives the full variable domain: GAGVSQSPRYKVAKRGQDVALRCDPISGHVSLFWYQQALGQGPEFLTYFQNEAQLDKSGLPSDRFFAERPEGSVSTLKIQRTQQEDSAVYLCASSFGSLGLNTEAFFGQGTRLTVV.

CDR3 loop: CASSAGQTYGTIYF. CDR3 coding DNA: TGTGCCAGCAGCGCGGGACAGACATATGGTACCATATATTTT. The chain has TRBV11-2 and TRBJ1-3; 7 bases fit TRBD1. Trimming took 5 bases from V and 10 from J; bases not matched to a gene: 11. The germline gives CDR1 SGHAT, CDR2 FQNNGV. This CDR3 is built from 14 residues. Full variable domain (rest looked up from reference TRBV11-2 and TRBJ1-3): EAGVAQSPRYKIIEKRQSVAFWCNPISGHATLYWYQQILGQGPKLLIQFQNNGVVDDSQLPKDRFSAERLKGVDSTLKIQPAKLEDSAVYLCASSAGQTYGTIYFGEGSWLTVV.

This clone was found a few times. This rearrangement joins TRBV7-9 to TRBJ2-5; weak D call: TRBD2 (6 bases). From germline, CDR1 is SEHNR and CDR2 FQNEAQ (reference sequence). Trimming removed 5 bases at V and 0 bases at J, with 13 bases between. The CDR3 has 15 residues. The CDR3 reads CASSPQSGYQETQYF. The CDR3 DNA reads as TGTGCCAGCAGCCCTCAAAGCGGGTACCAAGAGACCCAGTACTTC.

This chain uses TRBV5-4 with TRBJ2-2; maybe TRBD1 (6 bases). With 4 bases removed from V and 0 bases from J, the gap between germline ends came to 10 bases. Germline V gives CDR1 SGHNT, CDR2 YYREEE (reference sequence). The CDR3 length is 15 residues. The CDR3 loop is CASSGGHTNTGELFF. The CDR3 DNA is TGTGCCAGCAGCGGGGGACACACGAACACCGGGGAGCTGTTTTTT.

The CDR3 spells CASSLGLGGQETQYF. The CDR3 DNA follows: TGTGCCAGCTCACTGGGACTAGGGGGCCAGGAGACCCAGTACTTC. This sequence joins TRBV18 and TRBJ2-5; the D gene is possibly TRBD2 (8 bases). V was cut by 4 bases and J by 5 bases, with 17 bases left in between. Looked up from germline, CDR1 is KGHSH and CDR2 is LQKENI. This CDR3 is 15 amino acids long.

J is TRBJ2-3 and V is TRBV30; D unclear. The CDR3 covers 14 residues. The V end was cut by 2 bases, the J end by 1 base, with 10 bases between. The germline gives CDR1 GTSNPN, CDR2 SVGIG (reference sequence). CDR3 nucleotides: TGTGCCTGGAGTCAACAGTGGGGCACAGATACGCAGTATTTT. It codes for CAWSQQWGTDTQYF.

Of note for this clone: Other DNA sequences of this sample code for an identical CDR3. The chain links TRBV10-3 to TRBJ2-7; weak D call: TRBD1 (6 bases). Germline V gene data show CDR1 as ENHRY and CDR2 as SYGVKD. The CDR3 totals 12 residues. V was trimmed by 6 bases and J by 2 bases, leaving 8 bases between them. DNA of the CDR3: TGTGCCATCAGCGGACAGACCTACGAGCAGTACTTC. It codes for CAISGQTYEQYF.

The chain recombines TRBV15 with TRBJ1-5; D gene ambiguous. CDR3 length: 15 residues. Germline-derived CDR1 and CDR2 are LNHNV and YYDKDF (reference sequence). Trimming took off 0 bases at V and 3 bases at J, with 9 bases between the two ends. CDR3 DNA sequence: TGTGCCACCAGCAGAGATGCAAATCCCAATCAGCCCCAGCATTTT. Translation gives CATSRDANPNQPQHF.

The rearrangement uses TRBV6-5 and TRBJ1-5; D is uncertain. Trimming removed 6 bases at V and 5 bases at J, with 11 bases between. Germline CDR1 and CDR2: MNHEY and SVGAGI. The CDR3 consists of 13 residues. CDR3 amino acids: CASRLDDHQPQHF. CDR3 in DNA: TGTGCCAGCAGACTGGACGACCATCAGCCCCAGCATTTT.

The chain employs TRBV28 and TRBJ1-1; D call uncertain. The germline V gene encodes CDR1 MDHEN and CDR2 SYDVKM. The CDR3 has 17 amino acids. Deletions cut 2 bases from V and 0 bases from J, with 16 bases between. The CDR3 spells CASSLEELSGMNTEAFF. DNA of the CDR3: TGTGCCAGCAGTTTAGAGGAGTTGAGCGGTATGAACACTGAAGCTTTCTTT.